One and the same sample provided the 19 T cell receptor beta chains below, sequenced in a study of radiotherapy plus CTLA-4 blockade in lung cancer. Assay: immunoSEQ multiplex PCR; the TCRdb copy retains only in-frame clones and omits some. The repertoire consists of 45,000 or so clones, with more than 70% occurring once and the leading ten covering 7.8%. The input for sequencing was peripheral blood, taken from a patient treated with radiotherapy plus ipilimumab. The receptor source for this set is a human donor with non-small cell lung cancer whose response to radiotherapy plus ipilimumab could not be evaluated.

The V call is TRBV5-5, the J call TRBJ1-2, with 8 bases aligning to TRBD1. Germline CDR1 SGHKS, CDR2 YYEKEE (reference sequence). This CDR3 is 16 amino acids long. V lost 0 bases to trimming and J lost 4 bases; unmatched junction nucleotides: 8. CDR3 loop: CASSLGSGGEIYGYTF. The DNA of the CDR3 is TGTGCCAGCAGCTTGGGTTCAGGGGGCGAGATCTATGGCTACACCTTC.

V is TRBV9 and J is TRBJ2-2; 9 bases map to TRBD2. V dropped 0 bases and J dropped 4; count of bases not matched to a gene: 7. The CDR3 sequence is 17 residues long. Germline-derived CDR1 and CDR2 are SGDLS and YYNGEE. CDR3: CASSVVPAGGSTGELFF. The CDR3 DNA reads TGTGCCAGCAGCGTAGTGCCAGCGGGGGGCTCCACCGGGGAGCTGTTTTTT.

This clone has a single count. This chain joins TRBV2 and TRBJ2-7, with TRBD2 as a possible D gene (6 bases). Trimming pared 7 bases from V and 1 base from J, leaving 11 bases between. This CDR3 is 13 amino acids long. Germline V gene data show CDR1 as SNHLY and CDR2 as FYNNEI. CDR3 loop: CASTGGTSYEQYF. In nucleotides, the CDR3 is TGTGCCAGCACTGGCGGGACGTCCTACGAGCAGTACTTC.

The chain combines TRBV27 with TRBJ2-3; tentative D call: TRBD1 (6 bases). V was pared by 3 bases and J by 2 bases, with 9 bases between. This CDR3 contains 14 residues. The germline V gene has CDR1 MNHEY and CDR2 SMNVEV (reference sequence). The CDR3 DNA reads as TGTGCCAGCAGTTTCGGACAGCCCACAGATACGCAGTATTTT. Translated: CASSFGQPTDTQYF.

The chain recombines TRBV7-2 with TRBJ2-3; D unresolved. The germline V and J ends were trimmed by 5 bases and 0 bases, with 12 bases remaining between them. The CDR3 is made up of 15 amino acids. CDR1 is SGHTA and CDR2 is FQGNSA in the germline V gene. CDR3 amino acids: CASSPPQASTDTQYF. The DNA for the CDR3 is TGTGCCAGCAGCCCCCCGCAGGCTAGCACAGATACGCAGTATTTT.

V is TRBV27 and J is TRBJ2-7; 10 bases line up with TRBD1. The CDR3 contains 16 residues. Germline V CDR1 and CDR2: MNHEY, SMNVEV (reference sequence). With V trimmed by 1 base and J by 6 bases, 9 bases remained unmatched. For the CDR3, the DNA is TGTGCCAGCAGTTTATGGCCGGACAGGGGGTTCGGCGAGCAGTACTTC. Protein: CASSLWPDRGFGEQYF.

The chain links TRBV6-1 to TRBJ2-6; no clear D. CDR3 length equals 18 residues. CDR1 is MNHNS, CDR2 SASEGT, per germline. The germline V and J ends were trimmed by 2 bases and 0 bases, with 14 bases remaining between them. CDR3 sequence (DNA): TGTGCCAGCAGTGAAATACGGGTCTTCCTCTCTGGGGCCAACGTCCTGACTTTC. It encodes CASSEIRVFLSGANVLTF.

This clone was observed a single time. The V and J genes are TRBV9 and TRBJ2-3; possibly TRBD1 for D (6 bases). The CDR3 contains 14 residues. Germline CDR1 and CDR2: SGDLS and YYNGEE. Trimming shortened V by 2 bases and J by 6 bases, and 13 bases separated the two germline ends. CDR3 nucleotides: TGTGCCAGCAGCGTCGGGACATTGGCGGATACGCAGTATTTT. Residues: CASSVGTLADTQYF.

The chain couples TRBV30 to TRBJ2-7; 8 bases map to TRBD2. The germline gives CDR1 GTSNPN, CDR2 SVGIG (reference sequence). V dropped 2 bases and J dropped 7; count of bases not matched to a gene: 10. CDR3 length equals 14 residues. The CDR3 is CAWSPPGGAREQYF. The CDR3 coding sequence is TGTGCCTGGAGTCCCCCGGGGGGGGCGCGGGAGCAGTACTTC.

The chain employs TRBV6-5 and TRBJ1-2, with 10 bases identical to TRBD1. In germline, CDR1 is MNHEY, CDR2 SVGAGI. This CDR3 has 14 residues. The ends lost 6 bases at V and 5 bases at J; junction bases unmatched: 6. DNA for the CDR3: TGTGCCAGCAGGGGGACAGGGGCCAATTATGGCTACACCTTC. Protein product: CASRGTGANYGYTF.

The chain employs TRBV28 and TRBJ2-2; TRBD1 aligns across 7 bases. The CDR3 covers 15 residues. Per germline, CDR1 MDHEN and CDR2 SYDVKM. V lost 4 bases, J lost 2 bases, and 4 bases stayed unmatched. CDR3 region: CASSSGQDNTGELFF. CDR3 nucleotide sequence: TGTGCCAGCAGTTCAGGACAGGACAACACCGGGGAGCTGTTTTTT. Complete variable domain (other parts from reference TRBV28 and TRBJ2-2): DVKVTQSSRYLVKRTGEKVFLECVQDMDHENMFWYRQDPGLGLRLIYFSYDVKMKEKGDIPEGYSVSREKKERFSLILESASTNQTSMYLCASSSGQDNTGELFFGEGSRLTVL.

This chain uses TRBV25-1 with TRBJ1-4, with a weak D call TRBD1 (6 bases). This CDR3 is 15 amino acids long. Germline-derived CDR1 and CDR2 are MGHDK and SYGVNS. Trimming shortened V by 4 bases and J by 7 bases, and 16 bases separated the two germline ends. The CDR3 DNA reads TGTGCCAGCAGTGGCTCACAGGGAGGGAGTGAAAAACTGTTTTTT. Its protein is CASSGSQGGSEKLFF.

This rearrangement joins TRBV11-2 to TRBJ2-5; TRBD2 agrees at 12 bases. The assigned J gene may be wrong: the sequence end matches TRBJ2-7 better. Germline CDR1 reads SGHAT; CDR2 reads FQNNGV. The CDR3 spans 15 residues. The DNA of the CDR3 is TGTGCCAGCAGCCCGGGACTAGCGGGCCTCTACGAGCAGTACTTC. Translating gives CASSPGLAGLYEQYF.

V usage is TRBV7-2 and J usage is TRBJ1-2; D ambiguous. CDR1 is SGHTA and CDR2 is FQGNSA in the germline V gene. V was trimmed by 3 bases and J by 3 bases, leaving 8 bases between them. The CDR3 totals 13 residues. The CDR3: CASSFRQDYGYTF. CDR3 DNA: TGTGCCAGCAGCTTTAGGCAGGACTATGGCTACACCTTC.

The chain links TRBV28 to TRBJ1-2, with 10 bases aligning to TRBD1. V was clipped by 6 bases and J by 8 bases; unmatched bases: 6. The CDR3 sequence is 13 residues long. In germline, CDR1 is MDHEN, CDR2 SYDVKM. CDR3 sequence reads: CASRRDRGSGYTF. In DNA, the CDR3 is TGTGCCAGCAGGAGGGACAGGGGAAGCGGCTACACCTTC.

The chain joins TRBV10-3 to TRBJ2-5, with 11 nucleotides matching TRBD2. Germline V gene data show CDR1 as ENHRY and CDR2 as SYGVKD. The CDR3 is 17 residues long. J was trimmed by 5 bases and V by 3 bases; bases with no gene match: 11. CDR3 DNA sequence: TGTGCCATCAGTGACTTCGGGTCTAGCGGGGGGAAGGAGACCCAGTACTTC. This encodes CAISDFGSSGGKETQYF.

CDR3 nucleotide sequence: TGTGCCAGCAGTTTAGTAGGAACAGGGCTACGGGCCTACGAGCAGTACTTC. This translates into CASSLVGTGLRAYEQYF. This chain links TRBV27 with TRBJ2-7, with a possible D match to TRBD1 (6 bases). CDR3 length equals 17 residues. V shed 2 bases and J shed 2 bases, with 19 bases lying between them. The V gene's germline CDR1 is MNHEY and CDR2 SMNVEV (reference sequence).

The V and J genes are TRBV5-1 and TRBJ2-7, with D tentatively TRBD2 (5 bases). This CDR3 spans 14 amino acids. The V gene lost 0 bases and the J gene lost 6 bases, with 13 bases spanning the gap. The germline CDR1 and CDR2 sequences are SGHRS and YFSETQ. The CDR3 loop reads CASSLEEARGEQYF. In nucleotides, the CDR3 is TGCGCCAGCAGCTTGGAAGAGGCCCGGGGCGAGCAGTACTTC.

The V and J genes are TRBV6-1 and TRBJ2-1; D is perhaps TRBD2 (7 bases). Trimming removed 3 bases at V and 7 bases at J, with 19 bases between. There are 16 residues in the CDR3. CDR1 is MNHNS, CDR2 SASEGT, per germline. The CDR3 nucleotides read TGTGCCAGCAGTGATTACGGGGGGCGGCGGGGGAATGAGCAGTTCTTC. Its protein is CASSDYGGRRGNEQFF.